This entry lists 9 T cell receptor beta chains sequenced from one sample in a study of shared clonotypes between healthy human individuals. Assay used: immunoSEQ multiplex PCR; TCRdb lists only in-frame clones, some missing. The sample comprises about 700,000 clones, just over 90% of which are singletons, and 20% to 25% rests with the top ten. CD8 cells classed as naive were CD45RO-negative and positively selected for CCR7, excluding terminally differentiated effector memory CD45RA+ cells. The sequencing input was naive CD8+ T cells sorted from blood. The source of these receptors is a man aged 25 to 45 in good health.

The chain recombines TRBV5-1 with TRBJ2-5; the D is unclear. This CDR3 is built from 17 residues. Trimming stripped 0 bases from V and 8 bases from J, with 23 bases between. The V gene's germline CDR1 is SGHRS and CDR2 YFSETQ. The CDR3 is CASSLVPPVGRRITQYF. In nucleotides, the CDR3 is TGCGCCAGCAGCTTGGTTCCCCCTGTGGGCAGGCGGATAACCCAGTACTTC. Supplemented by reference TRBV5-1 and TRBJ2-5, the full variable domain reads KAGVTQTPRYLIKTRGQQVTLSCSPISGHRSVSWYQQTPGQGLQFLFEYFSETQRNKGNFPGRFSGRQFSNSRSEMNVSTLELGDSALYLCASSLVPPVGRRITQYFGPGTRLLVL.

This clone was observed a handful of times. The genes are TRBV10-3 and TRBJ1-2; D gene uncertain. Germline V gene lookup returns CDR1 ENHRY and CDR2 SYGVKD. Trimming took 6 bases from V and 0 from J, leaving 17 bases between them. The CDR3 is 16 residues long. This chain's CDR3 is CAISPLDTSPNYGYTF. CDR3 DNA: TGTGCCATCAGCCCACTTGACACGTCGCCTAACTATGGCTACACCTTC.

This rearrangement joins TRBV27 to TRBJ2-6; no clear D gene. The germline V and J ends were trimmed by 2 bases and 0 bases, with 5 bases remaining between them. The CDR3 runs 15 residues. Germline values: CDR1 MNHEY, CDR2 SMNVEV (reference sequence). CDR3 in amino acids: CASSLGPSGANVLTF. CDR3 bases: TGTGCCAGCAGTTTAGGACCCTCTGGGGCCAACGTCCTGACTTTC.

This rearrangement joins TRBV4-3 to TRBJ1-1, with D perhaps matching TRBD1 (6 bases). The V end was cut by 0 bases, the J end by 3 bases, with 11 bases between. Germline-derived CDR1 and CDR2 are LGHNA and YSLEER. The CDR3 sequence is 15 residues long. CDR3 loop: CASSQDPGVDTEAFF. CDR3 nucleotide sequence: TGCGCCAGCAGCCAAGACCCAGGGGTTGACACTGAAGCTTTCTTT.

This chain connects TRBV7-9 to TRBJ2-7; TRBD2 might be the D (5 bases). Trimming pared 2 bases from V and 2 bases from J, leaving 13 bases between. The CDR3 length is 15 residues. Per the germline V gene, CDR1 is SEHNR and CDR2 is FQNEAQ (reference sequence). CDR3 coding DNA: TGTGCCAGCAGCTTAACGGGCAGCGGACCCTACGAGCAGTACTTC. It yields the protein CASSLTGSGPYEQYF.

J is TRBJ2-7 and V is TRBV7-6; a weak D match, TRBD2 (5 bases). Germline V gene lookup returns CDR1 SGHVS and CDR2 FNYEAQ. The V gene lost 0 bases and the J gene lost 3 bases, with 12 bases spanning the gap. The CDR3 has 15 amino acids. CDR3 sequence: CASSLAGESVYEQYF. CDR3 bases: TGTGCCAGCAGCTTAGCCGGGGAATCTGTCTACGAGCAGTACTTC.

The chain joins TRBV7-2 to TRBJ2-1; 10 bases align to TRBD2. J lost 3 bases, V lost 4 bases, and 9 bases had no gene match. CDR3 length: 17 amino acids. Germline V lookup: CDR1 SGHTA, CDR2 FQGNSA. CDR3: CASSSLLAGARYNEQFF. The CDR3 region has the DNA TGTGCCAGCAGCTCGCTCCTAGCGGGAGCGCGCTACAATGAGCAGTTCTTC.

The gene calls are TRBV10-3 and TRBJ1-1, with D possibly TRBD1 on 5 matching bases. Germline loops: CDR1 ENHRY, CDR2 SYGVKD. V lost 4 bases and J 5 bases, leaving 8 bases between the germline ends. The CDR3 consists of 12 residues. The DNA of the CDR3 is TGTGCCATCAGTGCCAGGGCTACTGAAGCTTTCTTT. This codes for CAISARATEAFF.

V and J are TRBV10-3 and TRBJ1-1; D perhaps matches TRBD1 (6 bases). Germline-derived CDR1 and CDR2 are ENHRY and SYGVKD. Trimming cost V 6 bases and J 1 base, with 12 bases left between them. The length of the CDR3 is 14 residues. The CDR3 DNA reads as TGTGCCATCAGGAACGAACAGGGGAACACTGAAGCTTTCTTT. This translates into CAIRNEQGNTEAFF.